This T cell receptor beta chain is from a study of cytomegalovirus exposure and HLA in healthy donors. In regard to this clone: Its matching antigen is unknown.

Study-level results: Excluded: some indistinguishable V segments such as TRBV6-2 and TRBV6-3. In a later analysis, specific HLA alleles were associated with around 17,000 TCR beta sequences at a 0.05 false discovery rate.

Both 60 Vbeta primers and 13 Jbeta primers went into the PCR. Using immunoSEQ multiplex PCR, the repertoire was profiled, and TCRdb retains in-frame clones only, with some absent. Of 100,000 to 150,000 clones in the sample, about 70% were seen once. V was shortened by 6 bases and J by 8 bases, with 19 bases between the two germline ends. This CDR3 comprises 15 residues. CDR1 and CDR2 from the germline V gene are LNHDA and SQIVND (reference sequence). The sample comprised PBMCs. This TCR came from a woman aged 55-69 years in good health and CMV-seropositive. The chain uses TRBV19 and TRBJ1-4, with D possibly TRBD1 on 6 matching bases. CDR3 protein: CASRPETGFREKLFF. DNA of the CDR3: TGTGCCAGTAGACCGGAAACAGGGTTCAGAGAAAAACTGTTTTTT.